This T cell receptor (beta chain) came from a study of a mutant IDH1 vaccine in newly diagnosed glioma. A word on this clone: The antigen remains unidentified.

As for time point: week 5, during vaccination. In the vaccine, a single dose held 300 ug of the mutant IDH1 20-mer peptide, along with topical imiquimod. Every donor had a new WHO grade 3 or 4 astrocytoma that was IDH1-mutant, with loss of nuclear ATRX. Clones were sequenced by immunoSEQ multiplex PCR, and TCRdb holds only the in-frame ones, with some missing. The data show more than 25,000 clones, 80% to 90% seen once. The CDR3 extends over 13 amino acids. Germline assignment: CDR1 SQVTM and CDR2 ANQGSEA. V gave up 6 bases and J gave up 2 bases, with 13 bases separating them. V usage is TRBV29-1 and J usage is TRBJ1-2, with D possibly being TRBD1 (6 bases). The sample consisted of PBMCs, taken from a glioma patient whose treatment included an IDH1 peptide vaccine. This receptor was taken from a man between 18 and 35 years old with glioma. The DNA of the CDR3 is TGCAGCGTCAGGGGCAGGGAAAACTATGGCTACACCTTC. It specifies CSVRGRENYGYTF.